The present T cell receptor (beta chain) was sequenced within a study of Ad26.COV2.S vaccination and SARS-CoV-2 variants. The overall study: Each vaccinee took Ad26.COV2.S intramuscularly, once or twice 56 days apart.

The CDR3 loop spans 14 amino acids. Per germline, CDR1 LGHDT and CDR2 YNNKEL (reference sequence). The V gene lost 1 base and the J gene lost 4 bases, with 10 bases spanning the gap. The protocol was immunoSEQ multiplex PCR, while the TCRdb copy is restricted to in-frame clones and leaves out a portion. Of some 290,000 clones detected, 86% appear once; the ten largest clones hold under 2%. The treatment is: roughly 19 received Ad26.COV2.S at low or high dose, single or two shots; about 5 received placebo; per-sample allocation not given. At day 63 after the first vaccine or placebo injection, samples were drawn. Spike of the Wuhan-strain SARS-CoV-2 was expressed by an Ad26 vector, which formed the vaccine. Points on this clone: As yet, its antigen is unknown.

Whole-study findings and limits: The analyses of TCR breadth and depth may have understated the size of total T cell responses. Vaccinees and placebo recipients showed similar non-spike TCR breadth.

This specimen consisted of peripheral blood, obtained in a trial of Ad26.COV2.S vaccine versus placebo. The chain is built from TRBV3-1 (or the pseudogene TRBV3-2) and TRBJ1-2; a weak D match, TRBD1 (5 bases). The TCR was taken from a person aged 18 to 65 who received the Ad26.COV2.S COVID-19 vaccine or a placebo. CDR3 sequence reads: CASSQGRVGYGYTF. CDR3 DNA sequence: TGTGCCAGCAGCCAAGGCAGGGTGGGCTATGGCTACACCTTC.